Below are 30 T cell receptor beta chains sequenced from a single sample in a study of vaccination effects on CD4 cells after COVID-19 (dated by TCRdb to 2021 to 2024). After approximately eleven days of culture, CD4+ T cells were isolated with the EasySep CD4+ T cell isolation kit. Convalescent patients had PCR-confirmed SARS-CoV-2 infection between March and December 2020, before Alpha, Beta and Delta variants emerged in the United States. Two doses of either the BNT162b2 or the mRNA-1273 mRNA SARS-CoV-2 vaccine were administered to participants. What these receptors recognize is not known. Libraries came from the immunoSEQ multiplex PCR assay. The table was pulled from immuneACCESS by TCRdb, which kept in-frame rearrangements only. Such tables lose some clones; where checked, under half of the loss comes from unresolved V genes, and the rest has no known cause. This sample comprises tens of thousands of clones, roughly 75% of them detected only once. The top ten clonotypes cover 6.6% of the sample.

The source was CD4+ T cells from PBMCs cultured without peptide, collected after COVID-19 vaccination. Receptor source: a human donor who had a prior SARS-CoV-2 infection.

The CDR3 coding sequence is TGTGCCAGAAGTTACCCCCCAAGCGGGGTTGTGAATGAGCAGTTCTTC. Translating gives CARSYPPSGVVNEQFF. The genes are TRBV5-3 and TRBJ2-1; TRBD2 agrees at 7 bases. TRBV5-3 is marked as an open reading frame, function uncertain. The CDR3 sequence is 16 residues long. V shed 5 bases, J shed 7 bases, and the junction held 15 bases outside the gene matches.

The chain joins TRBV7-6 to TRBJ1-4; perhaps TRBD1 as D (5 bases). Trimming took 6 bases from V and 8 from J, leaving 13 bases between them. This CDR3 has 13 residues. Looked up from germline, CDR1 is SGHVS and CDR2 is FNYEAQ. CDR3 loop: CASSLNRDEKLFF. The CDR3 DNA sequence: TGTGCCAGCAGTCTCAACCGGGACGAAAAACTGTTTTTT.

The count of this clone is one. CDR3 DNA sequence: TGCGCCAGCAATGAGGGGGTAGGCAATGAGCAGTTCTTC. It encodes CASNEGVGNEQFF. V and J are TRBV5-1 and TRBJ2-1; maybe TRBD1 (6 bases). This CDR3 is built from 13 residues. The V gene's germline CDR1 is SGHRS and CDR2 YFSETQ. The germline V and J ends were trimmed by 6 bases and 6 bases, with 13 bases remaining between them.

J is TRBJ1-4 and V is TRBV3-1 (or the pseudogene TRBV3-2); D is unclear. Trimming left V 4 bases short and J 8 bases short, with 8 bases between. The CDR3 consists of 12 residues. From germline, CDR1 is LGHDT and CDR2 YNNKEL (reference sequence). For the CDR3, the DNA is TGTGCCAGCAGCCTTTCAGTCGAAAAACTGTTTTTT. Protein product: CASSLSVEKLFF.

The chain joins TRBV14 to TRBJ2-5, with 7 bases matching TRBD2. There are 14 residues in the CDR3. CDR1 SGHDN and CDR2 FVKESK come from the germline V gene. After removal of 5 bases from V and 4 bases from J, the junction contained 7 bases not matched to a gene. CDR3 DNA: TGTGCCAGCAGCACGCGGGGGTTCGGAGAGACCCAGTACTTC. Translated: CASSTRGFGETQYF.

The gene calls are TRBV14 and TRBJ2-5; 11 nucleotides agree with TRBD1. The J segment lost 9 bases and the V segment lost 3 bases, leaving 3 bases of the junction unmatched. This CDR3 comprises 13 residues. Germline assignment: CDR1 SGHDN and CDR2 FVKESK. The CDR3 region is CASSQDRGQAQYF. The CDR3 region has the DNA TGTGCCAGCAGCCAGGACAGGGGGCAGGCCCAGTACTTC.

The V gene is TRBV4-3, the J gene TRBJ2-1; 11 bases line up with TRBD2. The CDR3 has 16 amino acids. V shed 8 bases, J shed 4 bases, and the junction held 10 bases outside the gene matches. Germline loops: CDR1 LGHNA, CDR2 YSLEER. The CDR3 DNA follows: TGCGCCAGCGGGGCTAGCGGGAGGTATATGTACAATGAGCAGTTCTTC. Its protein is CASGASGRYMYNEQFF.

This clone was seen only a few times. DNA for the CDR3: TGTGCCAGCTCACCAGCGGGATTACACGAGCAGTACTTC. It is translated as CASSPAGLHEQYF. The chain has TRBV18 and TRBJ2-7; D might be TRBD2 (6 bases). Germline V gene data show CDR1 as KGHSH and CDR2 as LQKENI. Trimming cost V 2 bases and J 5 bases, with 10 bases left between them. The CDR3 extends over 13 amino acids.

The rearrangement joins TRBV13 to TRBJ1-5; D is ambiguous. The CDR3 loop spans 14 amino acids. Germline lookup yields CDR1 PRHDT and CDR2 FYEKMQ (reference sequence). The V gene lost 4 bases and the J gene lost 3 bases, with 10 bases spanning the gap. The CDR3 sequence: CASSYQGLNQPQHF. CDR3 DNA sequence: TGTGCCAGCAGCTACCAAGGCCTCAATCAGCCCCAGCATTTT.

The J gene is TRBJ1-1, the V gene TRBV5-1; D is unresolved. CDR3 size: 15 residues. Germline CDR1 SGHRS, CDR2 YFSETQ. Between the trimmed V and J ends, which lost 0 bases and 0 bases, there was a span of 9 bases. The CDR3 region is CASSLVAGLNTEAFF. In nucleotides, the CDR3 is TGCGCCAGCAGCTTGGTGGCAGGCTTGAACACTGAAGCTTTCTTT.

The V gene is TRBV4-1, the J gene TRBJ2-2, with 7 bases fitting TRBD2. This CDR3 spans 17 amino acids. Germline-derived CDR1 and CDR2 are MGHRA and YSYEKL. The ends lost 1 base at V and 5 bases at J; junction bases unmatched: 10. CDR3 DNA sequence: TGCGCCAGCAGCCAAGGGGATGAGGCGGGGGATACCGGGGAGCTGTTTTTT. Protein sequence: CASSQGDEAGDTGELFF.

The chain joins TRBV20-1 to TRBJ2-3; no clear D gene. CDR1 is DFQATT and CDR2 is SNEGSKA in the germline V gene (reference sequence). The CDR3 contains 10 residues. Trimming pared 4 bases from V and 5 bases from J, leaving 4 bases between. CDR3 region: CSAMVDTQYF. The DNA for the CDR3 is TGCAGTGCTATGGTAGATACGCAGTATTTT.

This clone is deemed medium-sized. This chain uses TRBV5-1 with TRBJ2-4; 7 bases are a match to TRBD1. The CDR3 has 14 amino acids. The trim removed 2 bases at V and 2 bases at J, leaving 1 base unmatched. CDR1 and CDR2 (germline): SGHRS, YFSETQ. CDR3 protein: CASSLQGTKNIQYF. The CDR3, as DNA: TGCGCCAGCAGCTTACAGGGGACCAAAAACATTCAGTACTTC. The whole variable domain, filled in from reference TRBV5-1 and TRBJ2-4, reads KAGVTQTPRYLIKTRGQQVTLSCSPISGHRSVSWYQQTPGQGLQFLFEYFSETQRNKGNFPGRFSGRQFSNSRSEMNVSTLELGDSALYLCASSLQGTKNIQYFGAGTRLSVL.

For the CDR3, the DNA is TGCGCCAGCAGCTTGGGGGCGCGGGAGACCCAGTACTTC. Protein: CASSLGARETQYF. The rearrangement uses TRBV5-1 and TRBJ2-5, with no clear D. The CDR3 spans 13 residues. With 0 bases removed from V and 5 bases from J, the gap between germline ends came to 8 bases. CDR1 is SGHRS, CDR2 YFSETQ, per germline.

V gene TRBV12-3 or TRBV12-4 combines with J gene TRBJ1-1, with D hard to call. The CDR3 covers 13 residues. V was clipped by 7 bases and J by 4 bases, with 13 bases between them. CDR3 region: CASTPRELTEAFF. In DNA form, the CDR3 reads TGTGCCAGCACCCCCCGGGAGCTCACTGAAGCTTTCTTT.

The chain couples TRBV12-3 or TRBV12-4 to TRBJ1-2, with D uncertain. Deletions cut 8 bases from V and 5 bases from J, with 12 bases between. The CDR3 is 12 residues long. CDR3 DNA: TGTGCCAGCGGCTCACCGGGGTATGGCTACACCTTC. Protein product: CASGSPGYGYTF.

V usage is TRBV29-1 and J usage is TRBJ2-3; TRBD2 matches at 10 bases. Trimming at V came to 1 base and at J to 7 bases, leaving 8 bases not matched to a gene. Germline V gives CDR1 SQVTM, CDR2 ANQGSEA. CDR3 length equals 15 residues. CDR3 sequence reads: CSVEGLAGVSYTQYF. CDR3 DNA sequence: TGCAGCGTTGAAGGCCTAGCGGGAGTCTCATATACGCAGTATTTT.

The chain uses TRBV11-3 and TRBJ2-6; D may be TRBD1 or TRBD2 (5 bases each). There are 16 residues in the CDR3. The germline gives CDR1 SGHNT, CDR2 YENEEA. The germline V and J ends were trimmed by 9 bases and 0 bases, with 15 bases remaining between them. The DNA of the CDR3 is TGTGCCAGTGGGGACGGAGCAACCTCTGGGGCCAACGTCCTGACTTTC. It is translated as CASGDGATSGANVLTF.

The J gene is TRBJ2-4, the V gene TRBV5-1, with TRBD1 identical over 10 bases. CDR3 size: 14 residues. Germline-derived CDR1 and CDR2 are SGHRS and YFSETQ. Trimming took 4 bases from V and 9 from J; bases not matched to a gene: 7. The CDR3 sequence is CASSQDRGAFIQYF. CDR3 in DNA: TGCGCCAGCAGCCAGGACAGGGGGGCTTTCATTCAGTACTTC.

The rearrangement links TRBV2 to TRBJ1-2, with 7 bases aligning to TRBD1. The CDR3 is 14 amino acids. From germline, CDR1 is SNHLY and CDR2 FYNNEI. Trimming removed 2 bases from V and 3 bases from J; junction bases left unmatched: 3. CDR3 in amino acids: CASSEQGEDYGYTF. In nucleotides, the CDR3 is TGTGCCAGCAGTGAACAGGGGGAAGACTATGGCTACACCTTC. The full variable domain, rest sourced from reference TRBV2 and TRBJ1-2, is EPEVTQTPSHQVTQMGQEVILRCVPISNHLYFYWYRQILGQKVEFLVSFYNNEISEKSEIFDDQFSVERPDGSNFTLKIRSTKLEDSAMYFCASSEQGEDYGYTFGSGTRLTVV.

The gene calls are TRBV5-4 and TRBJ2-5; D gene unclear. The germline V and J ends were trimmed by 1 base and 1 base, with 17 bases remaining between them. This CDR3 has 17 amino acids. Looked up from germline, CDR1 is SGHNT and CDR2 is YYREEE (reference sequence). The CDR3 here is CASSLSLFPQTQETQYF. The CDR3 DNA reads TGTGCCAGCAGCTTGAGTTTGTTTCCCCAAACCCAAGAGACCCAGTACTTC.

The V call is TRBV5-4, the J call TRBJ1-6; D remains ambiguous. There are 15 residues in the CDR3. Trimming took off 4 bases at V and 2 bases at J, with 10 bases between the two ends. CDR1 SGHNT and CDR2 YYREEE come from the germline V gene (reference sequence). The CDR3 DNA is TGTGCCAGCAGCGTAGGGATCGCCTATAATTCACCCCTCCACTTT. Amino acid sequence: CASSVGIAYNSPLHF. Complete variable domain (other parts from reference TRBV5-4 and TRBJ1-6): ETGVTQSPTHLIKTRGQQVTLRCSSQSGHNTVSWYQQALGQGPQFIFQYYREEENGRGNFPPRFSGLQFPNYSSELNVNALELDDSALYLCASSVGIAYNSPLHFGNGTRLTVT.

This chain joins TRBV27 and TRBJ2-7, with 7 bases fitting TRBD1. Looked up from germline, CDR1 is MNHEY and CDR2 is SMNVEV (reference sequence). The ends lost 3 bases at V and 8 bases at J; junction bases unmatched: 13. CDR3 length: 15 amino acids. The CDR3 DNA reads TGTGCCAGCAGTTTTTTAGACAGGGCGGCCTTGAAGCAGTACTTC. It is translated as CASSFLDRAALKQYF.

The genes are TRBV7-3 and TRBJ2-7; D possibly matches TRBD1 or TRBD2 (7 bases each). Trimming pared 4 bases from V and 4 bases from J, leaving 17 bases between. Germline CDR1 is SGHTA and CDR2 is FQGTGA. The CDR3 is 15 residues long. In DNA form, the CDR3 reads TGTGCCAGCAGCTCCTCAGGGGGGGGCGGGTACGAGCAGTACTTC. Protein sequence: CASSSSGGGGYEQYF.

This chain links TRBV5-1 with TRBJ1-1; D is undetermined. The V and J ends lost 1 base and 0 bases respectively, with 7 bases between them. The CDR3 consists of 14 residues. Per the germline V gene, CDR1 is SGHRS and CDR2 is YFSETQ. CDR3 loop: CASSLLALNTEAFF. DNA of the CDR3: TGCGCCAGCAGCTTGTTGGCTTTGAACACTGAAGCTTTCTTT.

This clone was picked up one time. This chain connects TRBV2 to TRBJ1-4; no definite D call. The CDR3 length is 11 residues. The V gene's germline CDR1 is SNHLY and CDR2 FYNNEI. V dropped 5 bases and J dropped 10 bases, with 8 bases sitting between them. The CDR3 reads CASSPGLKLFF. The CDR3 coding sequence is TGTGCCAGCAGTCCGGGCCTAAAACTGTTTTTT.

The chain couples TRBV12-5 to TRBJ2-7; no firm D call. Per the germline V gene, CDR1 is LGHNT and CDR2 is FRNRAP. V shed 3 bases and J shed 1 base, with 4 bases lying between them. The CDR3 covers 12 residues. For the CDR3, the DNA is TGTGCTAGTGGTTTTAGGTCCTACGAGCAGTACTTC. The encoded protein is CASGFRSYEQYF.

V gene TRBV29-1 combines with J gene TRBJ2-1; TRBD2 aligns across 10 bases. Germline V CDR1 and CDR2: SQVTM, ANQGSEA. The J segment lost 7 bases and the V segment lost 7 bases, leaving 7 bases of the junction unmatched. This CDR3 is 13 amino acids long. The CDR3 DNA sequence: TGCAGCGGTACTAGCGGGACTGGAAATGAGCAGTTCTTC. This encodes CSGTSGTGNEQFF.

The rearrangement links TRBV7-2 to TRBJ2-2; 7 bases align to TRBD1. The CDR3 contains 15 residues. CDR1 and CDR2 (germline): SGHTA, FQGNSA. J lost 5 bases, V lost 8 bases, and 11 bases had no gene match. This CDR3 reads CASGTELLRTGELFF. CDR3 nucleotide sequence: TGTGCCAGCGGGACAGAACTCCTAAGAACCGGGGAGCTGTTTTTT. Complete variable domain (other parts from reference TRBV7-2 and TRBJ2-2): GAGVSQSPSNKVTEKGKDVELRCDPISGHTALYWYRQSLGQGLEFLIYFQGNSAPDKSGLPSDRFSAERTGGSVSTLTIQRTQQEDSAVYLCASGTELLRTGELFFGEGSRLTVL.

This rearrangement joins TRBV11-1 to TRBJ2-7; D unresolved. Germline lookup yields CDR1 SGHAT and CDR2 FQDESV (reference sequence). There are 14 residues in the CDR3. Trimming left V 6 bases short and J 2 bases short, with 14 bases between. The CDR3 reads CASSYSLSPYEQYF. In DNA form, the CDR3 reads TGTGCCAGCAGTTACAGTCTTAGCCCCTACGAGCAGTACTTC.